One and the same sample provided the 18 T cell receptor beta chains below, sequenced in a study of T-cell memory formation after mild COVID-19. From the 5' RACE reads, TCRdb called clonotypes with MiXCR, one entry per CDR3 protein. The table has hundreds of thousands of distinct CDR3 sequences, 13% to 15% seen once. Sequenced material: PBMCs or a T cell subset sorted from them (not recorded which). These receptors were collected from a man aged 18 to 29 who had mild COVID-19 (a few samples of this study predate the infection). Cell type and time point are not known.

The sample holds one count of this clonotype. The V gene is TRBV7-9, the J gene TRBJ2-5; no firm D call. This CDR3 is built from 13 residues. Trimming cost V 7 bases and J 1 base, with 10 bases left between them. Per germline, CDR1 SEHNR and CDR2 FQNEAQ (reference sequence). The CDR3 sequence is CASTLGFQETQYF. The CDR3 coding sequence is TGTGCCAGCACCCTAGGCTTCCAAGAGACCCAGTACTTC.

This clonotype was seen more than once but under ten times. This chain joins TRBV6-5 and TRBJ1-1; no reliable D call. The ends were cut back, 0 bases at V and 4 bases at J, with 9 bases in the middle. Germline CDR1 is MNHEY and CDR2 is SVGAGI. The CDR3 consists of 14 residues. In DNA form, the CDR3 reads TGTGCCAGCAGTTACTCTGGCGGGTTCACTGAAGCTTTCTTT. Amino acid sequence: CASSYSGGFTEAFF.

The J gene is TRBJ1-2, the V gene TRBV15, with D possibly being TRBD1 (6 bases). Trimming stripped 0 bases from V and 6 bases from J, with 14 bases between. The CDR3 is 15 amino acids. Germline V gene sequence: CDR1 LNHNV, CDR2 YYDKDF (reference sequence). CDR3 protein: CATSRDFQGPHGYTF. The CDR3 DNA sequence: TGTGCCACCAGCAGAGATTTTCAGGGGCCACATGGCTACACCTTC.

This clonotype appeared a few times. The gene calls are TRBV2 and TRBJ2-7; D unresolved. The CDR3 covers 14 residues. The germline V gene has CDR1 SNHLY and CDR2 FYNNEI. The V end lost 5 bases, the J end lost 0 bases, and 11 bases lay between the germline ends. Written as DNA, the CDR3 is TGTGCCAGCAGTCCTGAATGGGGCTCCTACGAGCAGTACGTC. Its protein is CASSPEWGSYEQYV.

V usage is TRBV20-1 and J usage is TRBJ1-6; a possible D gene is TRBD1 (5 bases). V was clipped by 1 base and J by 12 bases, with 16 bases between them. The CDR3 is 14 residues long. The germline V gene has CDR1 DFQATT and CDR2 SNEGSKA (reference sequence). The CDR3 here is CSARGQLNSEPLHF. CDR3 bases: TGCAGTGCTAGAGGACAGTTGAATTCAGAACCCCTCCACTTT.

The chain couples TRBV10-3 to TRBJ2-5; tentatively, D is TRBD2 (6 bases). Trimming left V 5 bases short and J 7 bases short, with 20 bases between. The CDR3 contains 15 residues. The germline V gene encodes CDR1 ENHRY and CDR2 SYGVKD. This CDR3 reads CAISTAEGPSGTQYF. CDR3 coding DNA: TGTGCCATCAGTACTGCGGAGGGACCTTCAGGGACCCAGTACTTC.

There are many counts of this clonotype. Its ends do not fully match the called genes, so a read error is possible. The CDR3 loop is CASILGGYSPDYTF. The CDR3 DNA is TGTGCCAGCATCTTAGGCGGCTACTCCCCCGACTACACCTTC. The chain uses TRBV7-4 and TRBJ1-2, with unresolved D. Looked up from germline, CDR1 is SGHVT and CDR2 is SQSDAQ. The length of the CDR3 is 14 residues. The full variable domain, rest sourced from reference TRBV7-4 and TRBJ1-2, is GAGVSQSPRYKVAKRGRDVALRCDSISGHVTLYWYRQTLGQGSEVLTYSQSDAQRDKSGRPSGRFSAERPERSVSTLKIQRTEQGDSAVYLCASILGGYSPDYTFGSGTRLTVV.

The V call is TRBV29-1, the J call TRBJ1-2; D is unresolved. Trimming took 1 base from V and 13 from J, leaving 13 bases between them. CDR1 is SQVTM, CDR2 ANQGSEA, per germline. There are 11 residues in the CDR3. The CDR3 coding sequence is TGCAGCGTTGAAGCGCAGGCCACTGGCACCTTC. Its protein product is CSVEAQATGTF.

CDR3 sequence reads: CASSYLQDPDTQYF. The DNA of the CDR3 is TGTGCCAGCAGTTACCTACAGGATCCAGATACGCAGTATTTT. This chain uses TRBV6-5 with TRBJ2-3; D might be TRBD1 (5 bases). Germline CDR1 reads MNHEY; CDR2 reads SVGAGI. This CDR3 is built from 14 residues. The ends were cut back, 2 bases at V and 4 bases at J, with 10 bases in the middle.

This clonotype was found a few times. The chain links TRBV24-1 to TRBJ2-3; TRBD1 matches at 7 bases. Per germline, CDR1 KGHDR and CDR2 SFDVKD. V shed 3 bases, J shed 7 bases, and the junction held 3 bases outside the gene matches. CDR3 length equals 13 residues. CDR3 amino acids: CATSDTGENTQYF. CDR3 coding DNA: TGTGCCACCAGTGATACAGGGGAGAATACGCAGTATTTT.

This clonotype was recorded a few times. This chain connects TRBV7-9 to TRBJ2-3, with 7 bases matching TRBD1. The CDR3 is made up of 19 amino acids. Trimming at V came to 8 bases and at J to 1 base, leaving 21 bases not matched to a gene. Germline V gene data show CDR1 as SEHNR and CDR2 as FQNEAQ (reference sequence). CDR3 amino acids: CASRPTLTGAMPRTDTQYF. The CDR3 DNA reads TGTGCCAGCCGACCGACCTTAACAGGGGCCATGCCTCGCACAGATACGCAGTATTTT.

The rearrangement links TRBV28 to TRBJ1-2; D not certain. Trimming pared 2 bases from V and 5 bases from J, leaving 15 bases between. CDR3 size: 15 residues. The germline V gene encodes CDR1 MDHEN and CDR2 SYDVKM. The CDR3 reads CASSLPTVVGYGYTF. CDR3 in DNA: TGTGCCAGCAGTTTACCCACCGTGGTGGGTTATGGCTACACCTTC.

This rearrangement joins TRBV7-2 to TRBJ1-4; no firm D call. The germline V and J ends were trimmed by 1 base and 5 bases, with 8 bases remaining between them. The CDR3 spans 14 residues. The germline V gene encodes CDR1 SGHTA and CDR2 FQGNSA. The CDR3 DNA reads as TGTGCCAGCAGCTTAGGAAGTAGGAATGAAAAACTGTTTTTT. Protein: CASSLGSRNEKLFF.

V is TRBV12-3 or TRBV12-4 and J is TRBJ1-2; perhaps TRBD1 as D (6 bases). V was pared by 3 bases and J by 8 bases, with 10 bases between. The CDR3 totals 12 residues. The CDR3 DNA reads TGTGCCAGCAGTTTGGGGGCGCGGGGCTACACCTTC. This codes for CASSLGARGYTF.

The chain couples TRBV12-3 or TRBV12-4 to TRBJ1-5, with D uncertain. CDR3 length: 16 residues. Deletions cut 3 bases from V and 3 bases from J, with 15 bases between. The CDR3 loop reads CASSLFGTATNQPQHF. In nucleotides, the CDR3 is TGTGCCAGCAGTTTGTTCGGCACCGCCACCAATCAGCCCCAGCATTTT.

The gene calls are TRBV20-1 and TRBJ2-3; D might be TRBD1 or TRBD2, each matching 6 bases. Germline V lookup: CDR1 DFQATT, CDR2 SNEGSKA (reference sequence). Between the trimmed V and J ends, which lost 6 bases and 3 bases, there was a span of 19 bases. The CDR3 extends over 15 amino acids. The CDR3 is CSARTGALGTDTQYF. The DNA for the CDR3 is TGCAGTGCCAGGACGGGGGCCTTGGGGACAGATACGCAGTATTTT.

The chain employs TRBV5-1 and TRBJ1-1; tentative D call: TRBD1 (6 bases). There are 14 residues in the CDR3. Germline V CDR1 and CDR2: SGHRS, YFSETQ. V dropped 3 bases and J dropped 4 bases, with 13 bases sitting between them. For the CDR3, the DNA is TGCGCCAGCAGCTGGCAGGGGTACGGCACTGAAGCTTTCTTT. Translated: CASSWQGYGTEAFF.

This clonotype was seen more than once but under ten times. This chain uses TRBV7-2 with TRBJ2-2; 7 bases map to TRBD1. Germline CDR1 and CDR2: SGHTA and FQGNSA. J was trimmed by 5 bases and V by 6 bases; bases with no gene match: 12. The CDR3 spans 16 residues. For the CDR3, the DNA is TGTGCCAGCAGGGGGCTACGGGACAGACGGACCGGGGAGCTGTTTTTT. Protein sequence: CASRGLRDRRTGELFF.